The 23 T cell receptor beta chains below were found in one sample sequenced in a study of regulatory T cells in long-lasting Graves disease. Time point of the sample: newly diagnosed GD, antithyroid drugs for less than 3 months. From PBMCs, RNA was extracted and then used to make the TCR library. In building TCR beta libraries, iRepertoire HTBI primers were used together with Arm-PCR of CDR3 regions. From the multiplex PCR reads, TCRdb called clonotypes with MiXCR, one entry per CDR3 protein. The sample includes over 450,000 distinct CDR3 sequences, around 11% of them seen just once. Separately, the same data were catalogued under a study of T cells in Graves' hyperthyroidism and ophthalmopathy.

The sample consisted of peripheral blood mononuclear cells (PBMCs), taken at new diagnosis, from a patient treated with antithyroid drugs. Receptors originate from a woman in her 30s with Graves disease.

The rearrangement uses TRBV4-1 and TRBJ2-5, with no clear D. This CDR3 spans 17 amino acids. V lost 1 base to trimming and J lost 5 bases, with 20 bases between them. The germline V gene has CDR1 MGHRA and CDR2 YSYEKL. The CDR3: CASSQGLTQAVGETQYF. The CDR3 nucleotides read TGCGCCAGCAGCCAAGGATTGACGCAGGCGGTTGGGGAGACCCAGTACTTC.

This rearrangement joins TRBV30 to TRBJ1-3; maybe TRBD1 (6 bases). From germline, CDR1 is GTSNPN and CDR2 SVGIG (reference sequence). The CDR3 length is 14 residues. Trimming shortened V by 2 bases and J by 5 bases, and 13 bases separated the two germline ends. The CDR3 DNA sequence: TGTGCCTGGAGTTTTTCCGGGACACGAAACACCATATATTTT. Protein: CAWSFSGTRNTIYF.

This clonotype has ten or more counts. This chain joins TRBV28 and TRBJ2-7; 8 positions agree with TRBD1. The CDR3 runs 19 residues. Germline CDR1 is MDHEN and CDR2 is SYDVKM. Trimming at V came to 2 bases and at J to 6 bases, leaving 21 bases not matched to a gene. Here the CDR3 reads CASSLVLQSQGAGSSEQYF. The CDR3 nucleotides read TGTGCCAGCAGTTTAGTCCTTCAATCTCAGGGGGCTGGCTCGTCCGAGCAGTACTTC.

As DNA, the CDR3 is TGTGCCACTAGCACCGGAGACGGGGTGGAGACCCAGTACTTC. This gives the protein CATSTGDGVETQYF. The J gene is TRBJ2-5, the V gene TRBV19, with D possibly being TRBD2 (5 bases). The CDR3 has 14 residues. V was clipped by 10 bases and J by 5 bases, with 20 bases between them. Per germline, CDR1 LNHDA and CDR2 SQIVND (reference sequence).

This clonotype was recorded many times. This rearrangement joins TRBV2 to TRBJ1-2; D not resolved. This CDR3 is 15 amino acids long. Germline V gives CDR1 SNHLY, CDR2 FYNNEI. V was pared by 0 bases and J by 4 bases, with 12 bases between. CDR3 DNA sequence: TGTGCCAGCAGTGAAGCGCGGGGTAGGAGCTATGGCTACACCTTC. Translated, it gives CASSEARGRSYGYTF.

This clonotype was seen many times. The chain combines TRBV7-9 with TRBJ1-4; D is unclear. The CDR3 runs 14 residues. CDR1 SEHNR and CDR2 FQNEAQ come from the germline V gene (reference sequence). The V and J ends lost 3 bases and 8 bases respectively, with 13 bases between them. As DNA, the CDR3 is TGTGCCAGCAGCTTTGTGCCAGGAGGGGAAAAACTGTTTTTT. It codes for CASSFVPGGEKLFF. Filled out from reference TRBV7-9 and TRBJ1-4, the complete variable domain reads DTGVSQNPRHKITKRGQNVTFRCDPISEHNRLYWYRQTLGQGPEFLTYFQNEAQLEKSRLLSDRFSAERPKGSFSTLEIQRTEQGDSAMYLCASSFVPGGEKLFFGSGTQLSVL.

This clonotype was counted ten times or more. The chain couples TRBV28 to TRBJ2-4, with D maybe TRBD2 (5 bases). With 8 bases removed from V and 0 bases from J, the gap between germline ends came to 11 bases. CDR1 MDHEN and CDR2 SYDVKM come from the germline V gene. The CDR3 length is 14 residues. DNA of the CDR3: TGTGCCAGCGCATGGGCGGGAGCCAAAAACATTCAGTACTTC. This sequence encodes CASAWAGAKNIQYF.

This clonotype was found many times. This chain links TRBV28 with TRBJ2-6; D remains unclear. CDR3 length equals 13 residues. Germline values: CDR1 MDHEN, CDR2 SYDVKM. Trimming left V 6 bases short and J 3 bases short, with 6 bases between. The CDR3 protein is CASSLGGANVLTF. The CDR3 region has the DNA TGTGCCAGCAGCTTAGGTGGGGCCAACGTCCTGACTTTC.

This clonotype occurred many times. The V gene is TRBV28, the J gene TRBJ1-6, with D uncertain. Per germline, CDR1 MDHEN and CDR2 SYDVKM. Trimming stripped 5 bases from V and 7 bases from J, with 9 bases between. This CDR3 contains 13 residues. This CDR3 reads CASSLSLNSPLHF. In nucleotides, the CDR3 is TGTGCCAGCAGTCTTTCCTTAAATTCACCCCTCCACTTT. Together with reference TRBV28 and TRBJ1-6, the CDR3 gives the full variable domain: DVKVTQSSRYLVKRTGEKVFLECVQDMDHENMFWYRQDPGLGLRLIYFSYDVKMKEKGDIPEGYSVSREKKERFSLILESASTNQTSMYLCASSLSLNSPLHFGNGTRLTVT.

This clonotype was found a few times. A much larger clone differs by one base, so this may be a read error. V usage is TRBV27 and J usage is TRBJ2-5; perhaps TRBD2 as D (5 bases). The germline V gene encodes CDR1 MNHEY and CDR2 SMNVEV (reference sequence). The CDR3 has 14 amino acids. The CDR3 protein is CVSGPVERRETQYF. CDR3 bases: TGTGTCAGCGGACCGGTGGAGCGGAGGGAGACCCAGTACTTC.

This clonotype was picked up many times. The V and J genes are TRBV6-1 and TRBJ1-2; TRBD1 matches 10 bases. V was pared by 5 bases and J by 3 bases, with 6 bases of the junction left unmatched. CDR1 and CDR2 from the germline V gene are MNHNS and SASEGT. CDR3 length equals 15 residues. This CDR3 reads CASSLRGQGYYGYTF. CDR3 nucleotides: TGTGCCAGCAGTCTCCGGGGACAGGGGTACTATGGCTACACCTTC.

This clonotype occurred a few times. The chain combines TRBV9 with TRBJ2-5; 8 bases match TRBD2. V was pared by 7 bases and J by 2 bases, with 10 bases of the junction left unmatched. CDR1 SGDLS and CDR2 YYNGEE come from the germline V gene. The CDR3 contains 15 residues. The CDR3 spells CASSVSGSHQETQYF. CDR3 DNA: TGTGCCAGCTCGGTAAGCGGGAGCCATCAAGAGACCCAGTACTTC.

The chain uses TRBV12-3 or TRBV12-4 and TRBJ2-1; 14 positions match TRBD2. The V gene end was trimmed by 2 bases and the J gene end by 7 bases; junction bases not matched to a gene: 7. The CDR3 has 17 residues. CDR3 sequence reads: CASSLTGLAGVGNEQFF. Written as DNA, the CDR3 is TGTGCCAGCAGTTTAACGGGACTAGCGGGAGTGGGGAATGAGCAGTTCTTC.

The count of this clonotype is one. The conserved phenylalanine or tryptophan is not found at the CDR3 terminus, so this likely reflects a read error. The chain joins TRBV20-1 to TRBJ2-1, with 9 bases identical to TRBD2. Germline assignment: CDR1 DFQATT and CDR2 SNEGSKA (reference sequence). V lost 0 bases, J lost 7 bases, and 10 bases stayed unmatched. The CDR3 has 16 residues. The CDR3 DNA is TGCAGTGCTAGAGAAAAACTAGCGGGTATAGGGAATGAGCAGTTCTTA. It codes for CSAREKLAGIGNEQFL.

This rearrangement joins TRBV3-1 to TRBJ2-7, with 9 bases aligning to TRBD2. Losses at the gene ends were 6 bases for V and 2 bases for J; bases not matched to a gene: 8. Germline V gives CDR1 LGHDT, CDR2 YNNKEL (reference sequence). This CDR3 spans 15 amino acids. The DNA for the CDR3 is TGTGCCAGCAGATCTAGCGGGATCACCCCCTACGAGCAGTACTTC. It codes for CASRSSGITPYEQYF.

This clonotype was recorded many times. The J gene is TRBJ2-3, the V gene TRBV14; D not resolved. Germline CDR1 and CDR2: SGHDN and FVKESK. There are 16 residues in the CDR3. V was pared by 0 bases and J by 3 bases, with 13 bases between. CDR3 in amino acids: CASSQDLTRSTDTQYF. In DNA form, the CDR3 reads TGTGCCAGCAGCCAAGATTTAACGAGGAGTACAGATACGCAGTATTTT.

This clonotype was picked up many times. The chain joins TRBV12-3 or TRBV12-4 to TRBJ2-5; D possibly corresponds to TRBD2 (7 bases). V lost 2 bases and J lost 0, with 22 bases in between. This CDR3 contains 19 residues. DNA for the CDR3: TGTGCCAGCAGTTTAAAGGGCTCTAGGGGGGGACCGTACCAAGAGACCCAGTACTTC. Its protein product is CASSLKGSRGGPYQETQYF.

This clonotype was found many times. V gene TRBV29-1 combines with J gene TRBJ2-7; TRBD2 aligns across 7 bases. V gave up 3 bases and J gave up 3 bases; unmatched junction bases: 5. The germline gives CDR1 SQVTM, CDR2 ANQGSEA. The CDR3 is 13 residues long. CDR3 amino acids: CSVDAGEGYEQYF. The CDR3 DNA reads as TGCAGCGTTGATGCGGGGGAGGGCTACGAGCAGTACTTC.

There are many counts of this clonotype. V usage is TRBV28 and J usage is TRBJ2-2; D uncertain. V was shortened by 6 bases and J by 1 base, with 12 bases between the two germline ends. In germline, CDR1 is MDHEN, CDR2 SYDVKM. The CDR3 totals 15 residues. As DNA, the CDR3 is TGTGCCAGCAGACCAATAACAGAGAACACCGGGGAGCTGTTTTTT. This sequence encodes CASRPITENTGELFF.

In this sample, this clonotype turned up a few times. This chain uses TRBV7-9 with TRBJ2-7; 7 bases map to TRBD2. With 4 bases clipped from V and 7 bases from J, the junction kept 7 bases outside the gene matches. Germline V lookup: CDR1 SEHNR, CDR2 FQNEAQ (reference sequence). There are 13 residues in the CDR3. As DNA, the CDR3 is TGTGCCAGCAGCTCCGTCGGCGGGAGTGAGCAGTACTTC. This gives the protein CASSSVGGSEQYF.

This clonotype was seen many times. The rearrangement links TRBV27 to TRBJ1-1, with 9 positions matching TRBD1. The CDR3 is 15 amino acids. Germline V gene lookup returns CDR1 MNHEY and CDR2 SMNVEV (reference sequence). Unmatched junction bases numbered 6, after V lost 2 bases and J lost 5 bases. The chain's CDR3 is CASSLQGQGRTEAFF. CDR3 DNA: TGTGCCAGCAGTTTACAGGGACAGGGTAGAACTGAAGCTTTCTTT.

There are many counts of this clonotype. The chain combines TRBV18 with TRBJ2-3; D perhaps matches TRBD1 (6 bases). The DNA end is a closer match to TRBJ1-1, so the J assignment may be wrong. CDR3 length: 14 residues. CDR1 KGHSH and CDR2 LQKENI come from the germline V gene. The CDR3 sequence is CASSLTGSIAEAFF. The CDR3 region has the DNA TGTGCCAGCTCTCTCACAGGGAGTATCGCTGAAGCTTTCTTT.

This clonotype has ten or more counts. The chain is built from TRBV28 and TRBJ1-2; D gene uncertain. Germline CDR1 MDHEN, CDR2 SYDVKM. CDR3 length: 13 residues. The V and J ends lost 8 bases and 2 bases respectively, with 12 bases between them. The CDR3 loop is CASQHPSNYGYTF. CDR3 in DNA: TGTGCCAGCCAGCACCCTTCAAACTATGGCTACACCTTC.